The T cell receptor (beta chain) under discussion was sequenced for a study of spatial heterogeneity in lung cancer. V lost 2 bases to trimming and J lost 0 bases, with 13 bases between them. CDR3 size: 16 residues. This clonotype turned up a few times. What it binds is not known. Time point: sample taken at primary tumor resection. Donors were 72 untreated early-stage non-small cell lung cancer patients. Sequencing was performed on whole RNA extracted from tumor and nontumor lung tissue, or from frozen PBMC, and the material was left unsorted. On each TCR cDNA molecule, a unique molecular identifier was present. In TCRdb, the 5' RACE reads were re-called with MiXCR into one record per CDR3 protein. The sample yields tens of thousands of distinct CDR3 sequences, over 9.5% seen once. Study-level findings and limits: TCRs found ubiquitously expanded in tumor appeared in blood more at resection than at follow-up.

This TCR was sampled from a male donor with early-stage non-small cell lung cancer. The rearrangement joins TRBV12-3 or TRBV12-4 to TRBJ1-1, with unresolved D. Here the sequenced sample was PBMCs, taken at surgery. CDR3 amino acids: CASSLYPSGMNTEAFF. The CDR3 DNA is TGTGCCAGCAGTTTATACCCCTCCGGGATGAACACTGAAGCTTTCTTT.